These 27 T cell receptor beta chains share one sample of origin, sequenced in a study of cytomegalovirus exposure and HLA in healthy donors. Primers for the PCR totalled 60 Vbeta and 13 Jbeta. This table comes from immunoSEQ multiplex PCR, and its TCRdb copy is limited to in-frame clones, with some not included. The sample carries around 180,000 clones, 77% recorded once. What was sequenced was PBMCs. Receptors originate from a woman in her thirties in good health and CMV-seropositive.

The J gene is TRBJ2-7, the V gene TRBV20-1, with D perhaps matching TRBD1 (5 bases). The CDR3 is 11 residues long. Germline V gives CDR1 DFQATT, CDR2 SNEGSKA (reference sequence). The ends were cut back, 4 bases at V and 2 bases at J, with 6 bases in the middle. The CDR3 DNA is TGCAGTGCTATGACAGCCTACGAGCAGTACTTC. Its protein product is CSAMTAYEQYF.

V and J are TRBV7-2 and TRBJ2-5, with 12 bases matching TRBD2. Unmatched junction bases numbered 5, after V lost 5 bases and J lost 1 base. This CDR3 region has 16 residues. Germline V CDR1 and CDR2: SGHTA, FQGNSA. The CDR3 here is CASSPWTSGIQETQYF. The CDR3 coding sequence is TGTGCCAGCAGCCCGTGGACTAGCGGGATCCAAGAGACCCAGTACTTC.

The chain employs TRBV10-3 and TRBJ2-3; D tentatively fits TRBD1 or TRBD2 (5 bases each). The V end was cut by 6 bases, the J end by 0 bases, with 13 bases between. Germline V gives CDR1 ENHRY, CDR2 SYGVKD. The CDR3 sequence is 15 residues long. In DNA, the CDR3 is TGTGCCATCAGCGAGGGGCCGGTCAGCACAGATACGCAGTATTTT. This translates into CAISEGPVSTDTQYF.

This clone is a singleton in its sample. The CDR3 sequence is CASSFGQFNYGYTF. CDR3 nucleotides: TGTGCCAGCAGCTTCGGACAGTTTAACTATGGCTACACCTTC. V is TRBV5-6 and J is TRBJ1-2, with a tentative D call TRBD1 (6 bases). Germline CDR1 SGHDT, CDR2 YYEEEE. V lost 2 bases and J 1 base, leaving 9 bases between the germline ends. CDR3 size: 14 residues.

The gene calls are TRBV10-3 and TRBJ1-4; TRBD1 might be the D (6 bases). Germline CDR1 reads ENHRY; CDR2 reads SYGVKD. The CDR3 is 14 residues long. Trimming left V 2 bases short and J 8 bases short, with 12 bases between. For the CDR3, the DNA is TGTGCCATCAGTGAGGTTGCAGGGGTAGAAAAACTGTTTTTT. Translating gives CAISEVAGVEKLFF.

CDR3 residues: CASTTPGVGNNEQFF. The CDR3 bases are TGTGCCAGCACCACTCCCGGGGTGGGGAACAATGAGCAGTTCTTC. The rearrangement joins TRBV28 to TRBJ2-1; tentative D call: TRBD2 (5 bases). Germline CDR1 reads MDHEN; CDR2 reads SYDVKM. The V gene lost 7 bases and the J gene lost 5 bases, with 18 bases spanning the gap. The CDR3 is made up of 15 amino acids.

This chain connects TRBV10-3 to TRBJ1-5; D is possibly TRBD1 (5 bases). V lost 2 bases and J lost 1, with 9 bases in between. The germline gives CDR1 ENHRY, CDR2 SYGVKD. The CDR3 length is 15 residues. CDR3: CAISERGDSNQPQHF. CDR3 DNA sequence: TGTGCCATCAGTGAGAGGGGTGACAGCAATCAGCCCCAGCATTTT.

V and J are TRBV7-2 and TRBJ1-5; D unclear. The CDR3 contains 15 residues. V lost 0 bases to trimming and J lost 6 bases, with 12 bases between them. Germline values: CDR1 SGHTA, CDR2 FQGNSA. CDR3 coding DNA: TGTGCCAGCAGCTTAGCCTCTATGGTGAGTCAGCCCCAGCATTTT. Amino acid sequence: CASSLASMVSQPQHF. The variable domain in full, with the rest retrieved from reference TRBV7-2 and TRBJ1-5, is GAGVSQSPSNKVTEKGKDVELRCDPISGHTALYWYRQSLGQGLEFLIYFQGNSAPDKSGLPSDRFSAERTGGSVSTLTIQRTQQEDSAVYLCASSLASMVSQPQHFGDGTRLSIL.

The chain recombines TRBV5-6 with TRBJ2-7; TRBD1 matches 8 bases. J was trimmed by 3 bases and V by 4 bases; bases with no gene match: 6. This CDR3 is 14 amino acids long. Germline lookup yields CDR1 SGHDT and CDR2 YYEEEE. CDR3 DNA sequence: TGTGCCAGCAGCATCGGGACAGGTCACTACGAGCAGTACTTC. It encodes CASSIGTGHYEQYF.

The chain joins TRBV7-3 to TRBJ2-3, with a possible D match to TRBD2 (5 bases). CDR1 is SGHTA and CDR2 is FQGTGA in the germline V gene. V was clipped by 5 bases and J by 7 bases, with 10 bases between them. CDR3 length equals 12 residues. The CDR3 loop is CASSAPGYTQYF. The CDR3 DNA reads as TGTGCCAGCAGCGCACCGGGATATACGCAGTATTTT.

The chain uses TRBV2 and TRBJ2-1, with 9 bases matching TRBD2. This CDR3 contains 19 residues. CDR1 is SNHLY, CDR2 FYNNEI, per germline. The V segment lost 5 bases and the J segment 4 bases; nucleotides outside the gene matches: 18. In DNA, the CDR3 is TGTGCCAGCAGTTCCCCAGGGCGGCGGGAGGGCGTCAGGTACAATGAGCAGTTCTTC. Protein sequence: CASSSPGRREGVRYNEQFF.

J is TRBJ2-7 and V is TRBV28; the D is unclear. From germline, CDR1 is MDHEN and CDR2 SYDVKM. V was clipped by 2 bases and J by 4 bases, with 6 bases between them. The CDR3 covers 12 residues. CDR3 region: CASSLGGYEQYF. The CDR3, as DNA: TGTGCCAGCAGTTTAGGCGGTTACGAGCAGTACTTC.

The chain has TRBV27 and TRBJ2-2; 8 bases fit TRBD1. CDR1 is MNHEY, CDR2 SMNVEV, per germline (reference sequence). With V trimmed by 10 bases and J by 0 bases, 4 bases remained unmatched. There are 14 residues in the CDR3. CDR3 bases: TGTGCCACCCGGACAGGGCCGAACACCGGGGAGCTGTTTTTT. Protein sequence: CATRTGPNTGELFF.

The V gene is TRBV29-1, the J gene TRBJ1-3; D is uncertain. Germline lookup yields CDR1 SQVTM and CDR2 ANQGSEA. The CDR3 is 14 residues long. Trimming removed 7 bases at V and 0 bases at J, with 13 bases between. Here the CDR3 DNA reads TGCAGCGCGACGGAGATCAGCTCTGGAAACACCATATATTTT. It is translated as CSATEISSGNTIYF. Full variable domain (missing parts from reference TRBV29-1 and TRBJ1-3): SAVISQKPSRDICQRGTSLTIQCQVDSQVTMMFWYRQQPGQSLTLIATANQGSEATYESGFVIDKFPISRPNLTFSTLTVSNMSPEDSSIYLCSATEISSGNTIYFGEGSWLTVV.

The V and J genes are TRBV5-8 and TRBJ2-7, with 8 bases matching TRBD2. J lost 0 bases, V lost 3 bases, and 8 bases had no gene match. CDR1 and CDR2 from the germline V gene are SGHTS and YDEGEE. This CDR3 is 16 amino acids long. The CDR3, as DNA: TGTGCCAGCAGCTGGAGGGTAGCGGGGAGCTCCTACGAGCAGTACTTC. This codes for CASSWRVAGSSYEQYF.

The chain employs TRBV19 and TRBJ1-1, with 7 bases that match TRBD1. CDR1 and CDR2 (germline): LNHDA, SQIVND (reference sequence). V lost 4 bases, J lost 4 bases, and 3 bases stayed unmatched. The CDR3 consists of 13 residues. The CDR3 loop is CASSSDRVTEAFF. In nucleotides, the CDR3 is TGTGCCAGTAGTAGCGACAGGGTCACTGAAGCTTTCTTT.

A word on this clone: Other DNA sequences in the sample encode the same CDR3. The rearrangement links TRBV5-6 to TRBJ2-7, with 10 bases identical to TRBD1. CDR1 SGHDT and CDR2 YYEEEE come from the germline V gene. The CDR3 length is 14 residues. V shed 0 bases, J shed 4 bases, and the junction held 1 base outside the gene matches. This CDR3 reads CASSLGQGAYEQYF. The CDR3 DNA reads TGTGCCAGCAGCTTGGGACAGGGGGCGTACGAGCAGTACTTC.

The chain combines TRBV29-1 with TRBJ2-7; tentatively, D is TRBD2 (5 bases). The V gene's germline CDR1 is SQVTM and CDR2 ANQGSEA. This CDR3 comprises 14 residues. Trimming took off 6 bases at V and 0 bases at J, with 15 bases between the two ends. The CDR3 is CSVSPRLSSYEQYF. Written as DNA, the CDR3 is TGCAGCGTCTCACCGAGACTAAGCTCCTACGAGCAGTACTTC.

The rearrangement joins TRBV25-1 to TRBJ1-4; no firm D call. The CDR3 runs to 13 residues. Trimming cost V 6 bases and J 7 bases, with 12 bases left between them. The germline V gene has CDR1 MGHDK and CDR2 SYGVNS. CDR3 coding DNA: TGTGCCAGCAGCGGGAGCCGGGGTGAAAAACTGTTTTTT. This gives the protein CASSGSRGEKLFF.

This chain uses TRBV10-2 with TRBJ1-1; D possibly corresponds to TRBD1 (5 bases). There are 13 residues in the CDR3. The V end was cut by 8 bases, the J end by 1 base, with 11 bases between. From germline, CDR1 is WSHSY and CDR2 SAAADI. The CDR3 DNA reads TGCGCCAGCTCCTTCGGGGGGAACACTGAAGCTTTCTTT. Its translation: CASSFGGNTEAFF.

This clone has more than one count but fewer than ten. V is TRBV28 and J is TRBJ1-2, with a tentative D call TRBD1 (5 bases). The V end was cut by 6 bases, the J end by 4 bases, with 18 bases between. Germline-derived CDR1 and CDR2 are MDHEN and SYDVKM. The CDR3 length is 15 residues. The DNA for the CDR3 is TGTGCCAGCAGCCCTGAGAACCTAGGGGCCTATGGCTACACCTTC. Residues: CASSPENLGAYGYTF.

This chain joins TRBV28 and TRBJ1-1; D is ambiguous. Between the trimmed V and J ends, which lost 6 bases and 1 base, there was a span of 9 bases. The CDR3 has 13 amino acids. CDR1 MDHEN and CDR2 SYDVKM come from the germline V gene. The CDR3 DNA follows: TGTGCCAGCAGACAAACAACGAACACTGAAGCTTTCTTT. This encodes CASRQTTNTEAFF.

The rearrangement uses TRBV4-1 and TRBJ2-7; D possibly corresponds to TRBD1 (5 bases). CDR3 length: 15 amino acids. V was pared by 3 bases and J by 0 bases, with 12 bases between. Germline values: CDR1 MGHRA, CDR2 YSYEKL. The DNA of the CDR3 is TGCGCCAGCAGCCAGACAGAAACGAGCTCCTACGAGCAGTACTTC. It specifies CASSQTETSSYEQYF.

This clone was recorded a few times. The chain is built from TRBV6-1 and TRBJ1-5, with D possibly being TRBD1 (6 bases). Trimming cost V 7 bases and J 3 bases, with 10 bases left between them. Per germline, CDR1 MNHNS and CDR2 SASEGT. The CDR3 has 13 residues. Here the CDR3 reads CASTGQVNQPQHF. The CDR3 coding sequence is TGTGCCAGCACGGGACAAGTCAATCAGCCCCAGCATTTT.

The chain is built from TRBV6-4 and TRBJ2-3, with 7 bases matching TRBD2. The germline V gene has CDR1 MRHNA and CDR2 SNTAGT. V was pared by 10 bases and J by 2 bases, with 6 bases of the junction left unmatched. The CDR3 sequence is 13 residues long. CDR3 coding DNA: TGTGCCACCCGAGGACTAGACACAGATACGCAGTATTTT. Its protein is CATRGLDTDTQYF.

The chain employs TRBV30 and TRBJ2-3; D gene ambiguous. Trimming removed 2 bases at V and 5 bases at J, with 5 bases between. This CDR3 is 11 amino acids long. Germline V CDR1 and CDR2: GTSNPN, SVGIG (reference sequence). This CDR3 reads CAWSPRDTQYF. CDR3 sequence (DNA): TGTGCCTGGAGTCCGAGAGATACGCAGTATTTT. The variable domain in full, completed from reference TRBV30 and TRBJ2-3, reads SQTIHQWPATLVQPVGSPLSLECTVEGTSNPNLYWYRQAAGRGLQLLFYSVGIGQISSEVPQNLSASRPQDRQFILSSKKLLLSDSGFYLCAWSPRDTQYFGPGTRLTVL.

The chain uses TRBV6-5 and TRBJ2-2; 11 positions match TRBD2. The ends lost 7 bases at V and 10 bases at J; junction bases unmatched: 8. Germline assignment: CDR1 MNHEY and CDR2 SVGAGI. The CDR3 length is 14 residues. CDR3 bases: TGTGCCAGCACGGGACTAGCGGCTTTCGCGGAGCTGTTTTTT. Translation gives CASTGLAAFAELFF.